This T cell receptor beta chain was sequenced for a study of blood T cell repertoires in COVID-19. As handled by the study authors: Amplification from reference gene primers served as the basis for estimated nucleated cell counts. Here immunoSEQ multiplex PCR was the method, and the copy in TCRdb shows in-frame clones only, minus some. Clone size and the V and J calls come from that table; the DNA yielded D and trimming. Of 310,000 or so clones listed, approximately 90% are singletons. Sequencing was performed on PBMCs or T cells enriched from blood (not recorded which). This sequence originates from a woman aged 30 to 39 who had recovered from COVID-19.

The CDR3 region has the DNA TGCAGTGCTAGTGAACAGGGGGCCGGCACAGATACGCAGTATTTT. Protein: CSASEQGAGTDTQYF. The chain couples TRBV20-1 to TRBJ2-3, with 9 positions matching TRBD1. The CDR3 contains 15 residues. Trimming removed 3 bases from V and 1 base from J; junction bases left unmatched: 5. CDR1 and CDR2 (germline): DFQATT, SNEGSKA (reference sequence).